This T cell receptor beta chain stems from a study of T-cell memory formation after mild COVID-19. In this sample, this clonotype turned up many times. TCRdb passed the 5' RACE reads through MiXCR, listing each CDR3 protein once. The top ten hold 21% of the sample, which has under 450,000 distinct CDR3 sequences, 20% to 25% seen once. Trimming removed 5 bases from V and 5 bases from J, with 14 bases in between. The V gene's germline CDR1 is MDHEN and CDR2 SYDVKM. This CDR3 comprises 14 residues. The TCR comes from a young man who had mild COVID-19 (a few samples of this study predate the infection). Cell type and time point are not known. The sample taken for sequencing was PBMCs or a T cell subset sorted from them (not recorded which). The rearrangement joins TRBV28 to TRBJ2-3; weak D call: TRBD1 (6 bases). This CDR3 is CASSTTGSQDTQYF. Written as DNA, the CDR3 is TGTGCCAGCAGTACAACAGGGAGTCAAGATACGCAGTATTTT. Complete variable domain (other parts from reference TRBV28 and TRBJ2-3): DVKVTQSSRYLVKRTGEKVFLECVQDMDHENMFWYRQDPGLGLRLIYFSYDVKMKEKGDIPEGYSVSREKKERFSLILESASTNQTSMYLCASSTTGSQDTQYFGPGTRLTVL.